Sequencing of this T cell receptor beta chain was carried out in a study of T cells in Graves' hyperthyroidism and ophthalmopathy. Study-level background: Blood was drawn when the patient was first diagnosed and still untreated. Study-wide results and caveats: Peripheral blood also featured most of the thyroid clonotypes expanded above 0.001.

CDR3 length: 15 amino acids. Germline assignment: CDR1 DFQATT and CDR2 SNEGSKA (reference sequence). Unmatched junction bases numbered 13, after V lost 6 bases and J lost 5 bases. What was amplified from RNA transcripts were TCR beta CDR3 regions. When the TCR CDR3 underwent first-round RT-PCR, the HTBI primer set was used. In TCRdb, the multiplex PCR reads were re-called with MiXCR into one record per CDR3 protein. In the table there are 340,000 or so distinct CDR3 sequences, about 20% of which are singletons. A word on this clonotype: Its antigen is unidentified.

Stable disease denoted Graves' hyperthyroidism without ophthalmopathy progression within 18 months. Hyperthyroidism in the patients, aged 18 to 65, was newly diagnosed and under 2 months in duration. The TCR originated in a woman in her fifties or sixties with Graves' hyperthyroidism. The sequencing sample was made of blood. The chain joins TRBV20-1 to TRBJ1-2, with TRBD1 matching 9 bases. This CDR3 is CSARNPGQGLYGYTF. CDR3 bases: TGCAGTGCGCGAAATCCGGGACAGGGCCTGTATGGCTACACCTTC.